These 26 T cell receptor beta chains were sequenced from one sample in a study of cytomegalovirus exposure and HLA in healthy donors. With 60 Vbeta and 13 Jbeta primers, the PCR was carried out. Generated by immunoSEQ multiplex PCR, the TCRdb table keeps only in-frame clones and is missing some. Among about 200,000 clones, 86% were seen once, and the ten largest hold roughly 0.33%. Sequenced sample: PBMCs. The receptor set was obtained from a woman in her thirties in good health and CMV-seronegative.

This chain links TRBV5-1 with TRBJ2-3; 8 bases map to TRBD2. CDR1 SGHRS and CDR2 YFSETQ come from the germline V gene. The CDR3 sequence is 16 residues long. Trimming cost V 4 bases and J 3 bases; bases outside gene matches: 10. CDR3 bases: TGCGCCAGCAGCCTCGCACTAGCGGTGGGGACAGATACGCAGTATTTT. Encoded protein: CASSLALAVGTDTQYF.

The CDR3 DNA sequence: TGCGCCAGCAGCCAACTAGCGGGCCTCCTCACAGATACGCAGTATTTT. This translates into CASSQLAGLLTDTQYF. V is TRBV4-1 and J is TRBJ2-3; 8 nucleotides agree with TRBD2. V was pared by 2 bases and J by 2 bases, with 6 bases of the junction left unmatched. CDR1 and CDR2 (germline): MGHRA, YSYEKL. The CDR3 consists of 16 residues.

This clone is a singleton in its sample. This chain links TRBV4-1 with TRBJ2-5; 11 positions agree with TRBD2. The V gene end was trimmed by 3 bases and the J gene end by 11 bases; junction bases not matched to a gene: 14. Germline CDR1 is MGHRA and CDR2 is YSYEKL. The CDR3 contains 16 residues. The CDR3, as DNA: TGCGCCAGCAGCCAGGCCGGAACCGGGACTAGCGGCCTTCAGTACTTC. Translated: CASSQAGTGTSGLQYF.

The chain uses TRBV4-1 and TRBJ2-5; possible D gene TRBD1, 5 bases. CDR3 length equals 17 residues. Trimming stripped 3 bases from V and 0 bases from J, with 17 bases between. Germline V gene lookup returns CDR1 MGHRA and CDR2 YSYEKL. CDR3 in amino acids: CASSHDLAGPYQETQYF. The CDR3, as DNA: TGCGCCAGCAGCCATGACCTCGCAGGGCCCTACCAAGAGACCCAGTACTTC.

The genes are TRBV5-8 and TRBJ2-1; D possibly corresponds to TRBD2 (5 bases). The ends were cut back, 4 bases at V and 7 bases at J, with 15 bases in the middle. The CDR3 length is 14 residues. Germline CDR1 and CDR2: SGHTS and YDEGEE. The CDR3 region has the DNA TGTGCCAGCAGCCGGACGGACTTCTATAATGAGCAGTTCTTC. Its translation is CASSRTDFYNEQFF.

The genes are TRBV19 and TRBJ1-2; D possibly corresponds to TRBD1 (6 bases). V lost 5 bases to trimming and J lost 4 bases, with 11 bases between them. Germline V gene lookup returns CDR1 LNHDA and CDR2 SQIVND (reference sequence). The CDR3 covers 13 residues. CDR3 loop: CASSAGTPYGYTF. CDR3 coding DNA: TGTGCCAGTAGTGCCGGGACACCCTATGGCTACACCTTC.

The chain uses TRBV6-1 and TRBJ1-1; TRBD1 agrees at 10 bases. The CDR3 spans 16 residues. Per the germline V gene, CDR1 is MNHNS and CDR2 is SASEGT. Unmatched junction bases numbered 9, after V lost 4 bases and J lost 4 bases. As DNA, the CDR3 is TGTGCCAGCAGTGGGCGACAGGGGGCTATGCGCACTGAAGCTTTCTTT. Translated, it gives CASSGRQGAMRTEAFF.

The chain combines TRBV19 with TRBJ1-1; D not certain. This CDR3 comprises 16 residues. The V end was cut by 6 bases, the J end by 1 base, with 18 bases between. Germline CDR1 and CDR2: LNHDA and SQIVND (reference sequence). The CDR3 DNA is TGTGCCAGTAGACGTCCGGGGTCCCCCTCGAACACTGAAGCTTTCTTT. It specifies CASRRPGSPSNTEAFF.

The chain carries TRBV4-1 and TRBJ2-2; perhaps TRBD1 as D (5 bases). Per germline, CDR1 MGHRA and CDR2 YSYEKL. The CDR3 consists of 19 residues. Trimming left V 0 bases short and J 2 bases short, with 19 bases between. The chain's CDR3 is CASSQEVDVGRVNTGELFF. In DNA form, the CDR3 reads TGCGCCAGCAGCCAAGAAGTGGATGTCGGCAGGGTAAACACCGGGGAGCTGTTTTTT.

This clone was seen only a few times. The chain links TRBV28 to TRBJ1-3; perhaps TRBD1 as D (5 bases). Per the germline V gene, CDR1 is MDHEN and CDR2 is SYDVKM. Trimming removed 4 bases from V and 2 bases from J, with 9 bases in between. The CDR3 is 14 amino acids. CDR3 DNA sequence: TGTGCCAGCAGTTATGGGGGGGCTGGAAACACCATATATTTT. Residues: CASSYGGAGNTIYF.

J is TRBJ2-5 and V is TRBV5-1, with D uncertain. V was pared by 4 bases and J by 0 bases, with 10 bases between. The CDR3 runs 14 residues. The germline gives CDR1 SGHRS, CDR2 YFSETQ. The CDR3 protein is CASSPPRDQETQYF. CDR3 nucleotides: TGCGCCAGCAGCCCCCCCCGGGACCAAGAGACCCAGTACTTC.

This sequence joins TRBV5-1 and TRBJ1-1, with 8 positions matching TRBD1. This CDR3 contains 14 residues. V lost 4 bases to trimming and J lost 1 base; unmatched junction nucleotides: 3. Germline CDR1 reads SGHRS; CDR2 reads YFSETQ. The DNA of the CDR3 is TGCGCCAGCAGCGACGGACAGGGGAACACTGAAGCTTTCTTT. The encoded protein is CASSDGQGNTEAFF.

The chain links TRBV9 to TRBJ2-1; TRBD2 matches at 14 bases. The CDR3 consists of 15 residues. V trimming: 4 bases; J trimming: 7 bases; junction bases outside the gene matches: 4. From germline, CDR1 is SGDLS and CDR2 YYNGEE. CDR3 in DNA: TGTGCCAGCAGCTCCCGACTAGCGGGGGGGAATGAGCAGTTCTTC. Amino acid sequence: CASSSRLAGGNEQFF.

The rearrangement links TRBV2 to TRBJ2-1; possible D gene TRBD2, 5 bases. The germline V and J ends were trimmed by 2 bases and 0 bases, with 23 bases remaining between them. The CDR3 length is 20 residues. The germline V gene encodes CDR1 SNHLY and CDR2 FYNNEI. This CDR3 is CASSELPPGQTMSSYNEQFF. CDR3 sequence (DNA): TGTGCCAGCAGTGAACTCCCCCCGGGCCAGACTATGAGCTCCTACAATGAGCAGTTCTTC.

The rearrangement links TRBV30 to TRBJ2-7, with D perhaps matching TRBD1 (6 bases). The CDR3 totals 15 residues. CDR1 GTSNPN and CDR2 SVGIG come from the germline V gene (reference sequence). The V gene lost 4 bases and the J gene lost 2 bases, with 18 bases spanning the gap. CDR3 loop: CAWNPGEPGPYEQYF. The CDR3 region has the DNA TGTGCCTGGAACCCAGGGGAGCCAGGGCCCTACGAGCAGTACTTC.

The genes are TRBV2 and TRBJ1-3, with a possible D match to TRBD1 (6 bases). This CDR3 has 16 residues. The V and J ends lost 1 base and 3 bases respectively, with 13 bases between them. Looked up from germline, CDR1 is SNHLY and CDR2 is FYNNEI. The CDR3 nucleotides are TGTGCCAGCAGTGAAGAAGGAGCAGGGGATGGAAACACCATATATTTT. Encoded protein: CASSEEGAGDGNTIYF.

In nucleotides, the CDR3 is TGTGCCAGCAGCTCCAGGGGTACTGGAAACACCATATATTTT. As protein: CASSSRGTGNTIYF. J is TRBJ1-3 and V is TRBV5-5; possible D gene TRBD1, 6 bases. The germline CDR1 and CDR2 sequences are SGHKS and YYEKEE (reference sequence). The CDR3 is made up of 14 amino acids. V gave up 3 bases and J gave up 2 bases, with 9 bases separating them.

Notes on this clone: The sample holds other DNA sequences that translate to the same CDR3. The V gene is TRBV27, the J gene TRBJ1-1; 7 bases fit TRBD1. CDR1 and CDR2 (germline): MNHEY, SMNVEV (reference sequence). Unmatched junction bases numbered 2, after V lost 0 bases and J lost 4 bases. This CDR3 spans 14 amino acids. CDR3 sequence reads: CASSLSGGGTEAFF. The CDR3 nucleotides read TGTGCCAGCAGTTTATCAGGGGGCGGCACTGAAGCTTTCTTT.

J is TRBJ2-7 and V is TRBV9; possible D gene TRBD1, 6 bases. The CDR3 consists of 14 residues. Germline CDR1 SGDLS, CDR2 YYNGEE. V lost 3 bases and J lost 2, with 12 bases in between. Here the CDR3 reads CASSARDNTYEQYF. The CDR3 bases are TGTGCCAGCAGCGCCCGGGACAATACCTACGAGCAGTACTTC. Complete variable domain (other parts from reference TRBV9 and TRBJ2-7): DSGVTQTPKHLITATGQRVTLRCSPRSGDLSVYWYQQSLDQGLQFLIQYYNGEERAKGNILERFSAQQFPDLHSELNLSSLELGDSALYFCASSARDNTYEQYFGPGTRLTVT.

This chain connects TRBV30 to TRBJ2-7, with D perhaps matching TRBD1 (5 bases). This CDR3 spans 14 amino acids. The ends were cut back, 3 bases at V and 2 bases at J, with 14 bases in the middle. CDR1 and CDR2 (germline): GTSNPN, SVGIG (reference sequence). The CDR3 region is CAWSKGASTYEQYF. The CDR3 DNA follows: TGTGCCTGGAGCAAAGGGGCGTCCACCTACGAGCAGTACTTC. Supplemented by reference TRBV30 and TRBJ2-7, the full variable domain reads SQTIHQWPATLVQPVGSPLSLECTVEGTSNPNLYWYRQAAGRGLQLLFYSVGIGQISSEVPQNLSASRPQDRQFILSSKKLLLSDSGFYLCAWSKGASTYEQYFGPGTRLTVT.

The V and J genes are TRBV6-5 and TRBJ2-1; 10 bases fit TRBD1. V lost 5 bases to trimming and J lost 9 bases; unmatched junction nucleotides: 10. This CDR3 has 15 amino acids. Per germline, CDR1 MNHEY and CDR2 SVGAGI. DNA for the CDR3: TGTGCCAGCAGTGCCGGGACAGGGGAATGGAGTGAGCAGTTCTTC. Amino acids: CASSAGTGEWSEQFF.

This clone has just one count. The V gene is TRBV5-1, the J gene TRBJ2-7, with a weak D call TRBD2 (6 bases). Trimming took 1 base from V and 6 from J, leaving 17 bases between them. From germline, CDR1 is SGHRS and CDR2 YFSETQ. The CDR3 totals 15 residues. The CDR3 loop is CASSLSAGIEGEQYF. For the CDR3, the DNA is TGCGCCAGCAGCTTGTCTGCGGGGATAGAAGGCGAGCAGTACTTC. Based on the CDR3 plus reference TRBV5-1 and TRBJ2-7, the full variable domain is KAGVTQTPRYLIKTRGQQVTLSCSPISGHRSVSWYQQTPGQGLQFLFEYFSETQRNKGNFPGRFSGRQFSNSRSEMNVSTLELGDSALYLCASSLSAGIEGEQYFGPGTRLTVT.

This clone was seen just once. The genes are TRBV4-2 and TRBJ2-1, with 8 bases identical to TRBD2. V gave up 4 bases and J gave up 0 bases; unmatched junction bases: 8. Germline assignment: CDR1 LGHNA and CDR2 YNFKEQ. CDR3 length: 17 amino acids. The CDR3 reads CASSLEGGGLSYNEQFF. For the CDR3, the DNA is TGTGCCAGCAGCCTTGAGGGCGGGGGGCTCTCCTACAATGAGCAGTTCTTC.

This chain links TRBV6-1 with TRBJ2-1; D is perhaps TRBD2 (6 bases). Trimming shortened V by 5 bases and J by 12 bases, and 14 bases separated the two germline ends. This CDR3 is 12 amino acids long. Germline CDR1 and CDR2: MNHNS and SASEGT. CDR3 nucleotide sequence: TGTGCCAGCAGTTCGGGAGCTGAAAGGCAGTTCTTC. Translated, it gives CASSSGAERQFF.

The chain combines TRBV9 with TRBJ1-1; 9 bases match TRBD1. The CDR3 is made up of 14 amino acids. The germline V gene encodes CDR1 SGDLS and CDR2 YYNGEE. Trimming at V came to 4 bases and at J to 7 bases, leaving 8 bases not matched to a gene. CDR3 nucleotide sequence: TGTGCCAGCAGCCCACAGGGGGCGCCTAATGAAGCTTTCTTT. Amino acid sequence: CASSPQGAPNEAFF.

A few counts support this clone. The chain links TRBV19 to TRBJ2-1, with D perhaps TRBD1 (7 bases). Germline CDR1 and CDR2: LNHDA and SQIVND (reference sequence). The CDR3 runs 15 residues. V was cut by 0 bases and J by 11 bases, with 17 bases left in between. The CDR3 nucleotides are TGTGCCAGTAGTATAGAGGCAGGGGGGCTGAAGCAGCAGTTCTTC. This encodes CASSIEAGGLKQQFF.